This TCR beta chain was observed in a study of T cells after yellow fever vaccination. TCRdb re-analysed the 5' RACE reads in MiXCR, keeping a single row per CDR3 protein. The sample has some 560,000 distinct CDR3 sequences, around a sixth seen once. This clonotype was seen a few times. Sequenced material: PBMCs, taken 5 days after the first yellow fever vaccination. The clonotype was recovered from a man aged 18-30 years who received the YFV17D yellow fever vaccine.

The CDR3 loop reads CASSRTGAFSGYTF. In DNA form, the CDR3 reads TGTGCCAGCAGCCGTACAGGGGCGTTTAGTGGCTACACCTTC. This chain connects TRBV7-9 to TRBJ1-2; TRBD1 matches 7 bases. V lost 5 bases to trimming and J lost 7 bases; unmatched junction nucleotides: 10. CDR3 length equals 14 residues. Germline values: CDR1 SEHNR, CDR2 FQNEAQ (reference sequence).